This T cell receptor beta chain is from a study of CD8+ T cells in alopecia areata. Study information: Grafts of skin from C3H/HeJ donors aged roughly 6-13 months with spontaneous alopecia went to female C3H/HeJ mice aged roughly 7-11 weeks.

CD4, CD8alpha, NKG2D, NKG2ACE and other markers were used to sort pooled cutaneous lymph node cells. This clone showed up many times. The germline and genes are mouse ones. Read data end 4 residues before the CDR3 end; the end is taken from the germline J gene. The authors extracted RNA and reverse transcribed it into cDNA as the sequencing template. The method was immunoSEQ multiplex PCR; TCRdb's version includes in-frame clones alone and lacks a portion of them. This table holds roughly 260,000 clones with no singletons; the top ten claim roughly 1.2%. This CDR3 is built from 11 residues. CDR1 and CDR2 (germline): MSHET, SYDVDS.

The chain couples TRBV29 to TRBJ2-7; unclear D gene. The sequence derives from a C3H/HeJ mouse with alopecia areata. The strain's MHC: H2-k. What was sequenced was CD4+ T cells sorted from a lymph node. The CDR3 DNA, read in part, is TGTGCTAGCAGTTCAAATTAT. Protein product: CASSSNY. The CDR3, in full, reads CASSSNYEQYF.